This T cell receptor (beta chain) is drawn from a study of spatial heterogeneity in lung cancer. The CDR3 is 15 residues long. The germline V gene encodes CDR1 SGHTA and CDR2 FQGNSA. Trimming cost V 5 bases and J 5 bases; bases outside gene matches: 8. Time point specified: sample taken at primary tumor resection. MiXCR, applied by TCRdb to the 5' RACE reads, yields one record per CDR3 protein. The data show around 92,000 distinct CDR3 sequences, more than 10% seen once. The rearrangement uses TRBV7-2 and TRBJ2-3; 9 bases are shared with TRBD2. Sequences were derived from PBMCs, sampled at surgery. This sequence was found in a male donor with early-stage non-small cell lung cancer. CDR3 sequence reads: CASSHSGSRGDTQYF. CDR3 nucleotides: TGTGCCAGCAGCCATAGCGGGAGCAGGGGAGATACGCAGTATTTT.